The next 14 T cell receptor beta chains were all read from a single sample in a study of blood T cell repertoires in COVID-19. Profiling relied on immunoSEQ multiplex PCR, and the TCRdb table lists in-frame clones only, not all of them. The sample records approximately 250,000 clones, 65% to 90% being singletons. The source material was peripheral blood. The receptors come from a woman in her thirties or forties who had recovered from COVID-19.

The chain is built from TRBV5-4 and TRBJ2-7, with TRBD1 as a possible D gene (5 bases). The CDR3 sequence is 15 residues long. Per the germline V gene, CDR1 is SGHNT and CDR2 is YYREEE (reference sequence). The V gene lost 3 bases and the J gene lost 0 bases, with 13 bases spanning the gap. CDR3 residues: CASSWGPGASYEQYF. CDR3 DNA sequence: TGTGCCAGCAGCTGGGGCCCCGGCGCCTCCTACGAGCAGTACTTC.

The chain joins TRBV6-5 to TRBJ2-7; a possible D gene is TRBD1 (6 bases). V lost 3 bases and J lost 2, with 17 bases in between. CDR3 length: 16 amino acids. The V gene's germline CDR1 is MNHEY and CDR2 SVGAGI. The CDR3 region is CASSYFIGDKTYEQYF. The CDR3 DNA reads TGTGCCAGCAGTTATTTTATAGGGGACAAAACCTACGAGCAGTACTTC.

This clone appeared a single time. V gene TRBV12-3 or TRBV12-4 combines with J gene TRBJ1-5, with D unclear. V was shortened by 3 bases and J by 10 bases, with 13 bases between the two germline ends. The CDR3 is 13 residues long. The CDR3 loop is CASSFYGDGPQHF. In nucleotides, the CDR3 is TGTGCCAGCAGTTTTTACGGGGATGGTCCCCAGCATTTT.

The chain employs TRBV2 and TRBJ1-2, with D possibly matching TRBD1 (6 bases). The CDR3 is made up of 12 amino acids. Trimming pared 9 bases from V and 8 bases from J, leaving 16 bases between. Per the germline V gene, CDR1 is SNHLY and CDR2 is FYNNEI. The chain's CDR3 is CASRTAWQGYTF. CDR3 DNA: TGTGCCAGTCGGACAGCTTGGCAGGGCTACACCTTC.

This chain joins TRBV6-2 or TRBV6-3 and TRBJ2-7, with TRBD1 identical over 10 bases. V lost 4 bases to trimming and J lost 6 bases; unmatched junction nucleotides: 12. The germline CDR1 and CDR2 sequences are MNHEY and SVGEGT. The CDR3 length is 16 residues. CDR3 in DNA: TGTGCCAGCAGTTTGGCCCTCCGGGACAGGGGTTCCGAGCAGTACTTC. Encoded protein: CASSLALRDRGSEQYF.

In its sample, this clone was seen a few times. This sequence joins TRBV6-5 and TRBJ1-1; maybe TRBD1 (6 bases). The length of the CDR3 is 13 residues. V was trimmed by 0 bases and J by 10 bases, leaving 12 bases between them. Germline-derived CDR1 and CDR2 are MNHEY and SVGAGI. The CDR3 coding sequence is TGTGCCAGCAGTTACTCGGGACATAAAAGAGCTTTCTTT. It yields the protein CASSYSGHKRAFF.

This clone is a singleton in its sample. This chain joins TRBV5-1 and TRBJ1-2, with D possibly being TRBD1 (6 bases). With 0 bases removed from V and 6 bases from J, the gap between germline ends came to 9 bases. This CDR3 has 13 residues. Germline-derived CDR1 and CDR2 are SGHRS and YFSETQ. The CDR3: CASSLEGGHGYTF. CDR3 nucleotides: TGCGCCAGCAGCTTGGAAGGGGGTCATGGCTACACCTTC.

The chain joins TRBV7-3 to TRBJ2-1, with 12 bases matching TRBD1. V lost 4 bases, J lost 8 bases, and 3 bases stayed unmatched. The CDR3 consists of 14 residues. In germline, CDR1 is SGHTA, CDR2 FQGTGA. The CDR3 nucleotides read TGTGCCAGCAGCTCGGGACAGGGGGCGGATGAGCAGTTCTTC. Residues: CASSSGQGADEQFF.

This clone was found a few times. Within the sample, other DNA sequences also encode this same CDR3. The rearrangement links TRBV4-3 to TRBJ2-3; 14 bases agree with TRBD2. The V gene's germline CDR1 is LGHNA and CDR2 YSLEER. The V and J ends lost 1 base and 0 bases, in that order; junction bases with no gene match: 3. The CDR3 length is 18 residues. The CDR3 spells CASSQGTSGGPSTDTQYF. CDR3 bases: TGCGCCAGCAGCCAAGGGACTAGCGGGGGGCCTAGCACAGATACGCAGTATTTT.

A few counts support this clone. This sequence joins TRBV27 and TRBJ2-7, with a weak D call TRBD2 (7 bases). The CDR3 is 15 amino acids. Between the trimmed V and J ends, which lost 6 bases and 1 base, there was a span of 16 bases. Germline CDR1 reads MNHEY; CDR2 reads SMNVEV (reference sequence). CDR3 DNA: TGTGCCAGCAGGTCGCTCGGGGGGCCGTCCTACGAGCAGTACTTC. Its protein is CASRSLGGPSYEQYF.

This chain's CDR3 is CASSFGTRITEAFF. In DNA, the CDR3 is TGTGCCAGCAGCTTCGGGACAAGAATCACTGAAGCTTTCTTT. V gene TRBV7-2 combines with J gene TRBJ1-1, with a weak D call TRBD1 (6 bases). The V gene lost 3 bases and the J gene lost 4 bases, with 12 bases spanning the gap. The CDR3 is made up of 14 amino acids. Germline CDR1 is SGHTA and CDR2 is FQGNSA.

V gene TRBV5-1 combines with J gene TRBJ2-5, with TRBD2 matching 9 bases. The V gene end was trimmed by 5 bases and the J gene end by 5 bases; junction bases not matched to a gene: 16. Germline CDR1 is SGHRS and CDR2 is YFSETQ. The CDR3 spans 17 residues. CDR3 region: CASRTGTSSGGEETQYF. CDR3 sequence (DNA): TGCGCCAGCAGAACCGGGACTAGCTCCGGAGGGGAGGAGACCCAGTACTTC.

The V and J genes are TRBV5-4 and TRBJ2-3; TRBD2 matches at 11 bases. CDR3 length: 17 residues. With V trimmed by 1 base and J by 4 bases, 8 bases remained unmatched. In germline, CDR1 is SGHNT, CDR2 YYREEE (reference sequence). The DNA for the CDR3 is TGTGCCAGCAGCTTGTTCCTAGCGGGGGGTAACGCAGATACGCAGTATTTT. Translated, it gives CASSLFLAGGNADTQYF.

The gene calls are TRBV24-1 and TRBJ2-3, with D possibly matching TRBD2 (6 bases). Germline CDR1 KGHDR, CDR2 SFDVKD. This CDR3 spans 14 amino acids. With 7 bases removed from V and 2 bases from J, the gap between germline ends came to 12 bases. The CDR3 DNA is TGTGCCACCAGCCTTGGGGGGTACACAGATACGCAGTATTTT. It specifies CATSLGGYTDTQYF.